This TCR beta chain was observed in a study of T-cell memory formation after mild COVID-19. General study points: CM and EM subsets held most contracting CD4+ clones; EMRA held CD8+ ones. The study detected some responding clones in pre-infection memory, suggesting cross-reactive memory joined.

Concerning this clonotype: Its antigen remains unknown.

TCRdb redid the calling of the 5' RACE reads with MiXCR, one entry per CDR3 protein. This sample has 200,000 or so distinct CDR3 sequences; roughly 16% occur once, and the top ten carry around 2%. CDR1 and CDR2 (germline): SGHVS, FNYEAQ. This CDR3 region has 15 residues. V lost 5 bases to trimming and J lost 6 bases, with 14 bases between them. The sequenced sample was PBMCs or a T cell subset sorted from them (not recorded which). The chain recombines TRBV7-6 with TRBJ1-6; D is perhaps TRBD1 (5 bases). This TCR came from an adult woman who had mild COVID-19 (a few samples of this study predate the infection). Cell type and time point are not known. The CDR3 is CASSRTRAGNSPLHF. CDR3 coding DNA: TGTGCCAGCAGCCGAACCAGGGCGGGTAATTCACCCCTCCACTTT.